This note documents a single T cell receptor (beta chain) sequence. Using immunoSEQ multiplex PCR, the repertoire was profiled, and TCRdb retains in-frame clones only, with some absent. The table lists some 80,000 clones, around 89% of them singletons. These data originate in a study of T cell responses to AZD1222 COVID-19 vaccine. Germline V gene sequence: CDR1 MRHNA, CDR2 SNTAGT. The CDR3 extends over 19 amino acids. The junction had 15 bases not matched to a gene; V was cut back by 6 bases and J by 0 bases. The gene calls are TRBV6-4 and TRBJ1-5; 9 bases fit TRBD1. This TCR was sampled from an adult who received the MenACWY meningococcal vaccine as a control. The sequencing used peripheral blood, collected 28 days after the second dose of the MenACWY control vaccine. The CDR3 DNA reads TGTGCCAGCAGCGCCAGAGGGGGGGACAGGGCCTATAGCAATCAGCCCCAGCATTTT. The encoded protein is CASSARGGDRAYSNQPQHF.